One sample yielded the 25 T cell receptor beta chains listed below, sequenced in a study of blood T cell repertoires in COVID-19. Measured with immunoSEQ multiplex PCR; TCRdb has only the in-frame clones, and not every one. The data show about 240,000 clones, approximately 90% seen once. The sequencing sample was made of PBMCs or T cells enriched from blood (not recorded which). The receptors derive from a woman aged 25 to 39 who had recovered from COVID-19.

The V call is TRBV6-6, the J call TRBJ1-1; D is uncertain. V lost 0 bases and J lost 7, with 12 bases in between. This CDR3 has 14 amino acids. Germline CDR1 MNHNY, CDR2 SVGAGI (reference sequence). The CDR3 is CASSYSSERGEAFF. DNA for the CDR3: TGTGCCAGCAGTTACTCGTCGGAGCGGGGTGAAGCTTTCTTT.

The J gene is TRBJ2-4, the V gene TRBV9; 7 bases align to TRBD2. The CDR3 extends over 14 amino acids. The germline CDR1 and CDR2 sequences are SGDLS and YYNGEE. With V trimmed by 1 base and J by 8 bases, 6 bases remained unmatched. The CDR3 bases are TGTGCCAGCAGCGTATCTTGGGCGGGGGACATTCAGTACTTC. Translated, it gives CASSVSWAGDIQYF.

V and J are TRBV28 and TRBJ1-1, with 10 bases matching TRBD1. CDR1 and CDR2 from the germline V gene are MDHEN and SYDVKM. With 5 bases clipped from V and 3 bases from J, the junction kept 3 bases outside the gene matches. CDR3 length: 14 amino acids. The CDR3, as DNA: TGTGCCAGCAGTCGGGACAGGGGCTACACTGAAGCTTTCTTT. Amino acid sequence: CASSRDRGYTEAFF.

The rearrangement uses TRBV18 and TRBJ1-4; 9 bases align to TRBD1. This CDR3 is built from 18 residues. The V gene's germline CDR1 is KGHSH and CDR2 LQKENI. Losses at the gene ends were 1 base for V and 6 bases for J; bases not matched to a gene: 12. The chain's CDR3 is CASSPRGQGSGPDEKLFF. In DNA form, the CDR3 reads TGTGCCAGCTCACCACGGGGACAGGGTTCCGGACCGGATGAAAAACTGTTTTTT. The variable domain in full, completed from reference TRBV18 and TRBJ1-4, reads NAGVMQNPRHLVRRRGQEARLRCSPMKGHSHVYWYRQLPEEGLKFMVYLQKENIIDESGMPKERFSAEFPKEGPSILRIQQVVRGDSAAYFCASSPRGQGSGPDEKLFFGSGTQLSVL.

CDR3 sequence (DNA): TGCGCCAGCAGCCAATCCATTACAAGGAGCTCCTACAATGAGCAGTTCTTC. Amino acids: CASSQSITRSSYNEQFF. V is TRBV4-1 and J is TRBJ2-1; D not resolved. This CDR3 region has 17 residues. Germline CDR1 is MGHRA and CDR2 is YSYEKL. V was pared by 2 bases and J by 0 bases, with 14 bases between.

The rearrangement uses TRBV9 and TRBJ1-3; D is perhaps TRBD1 (5 bases). Germline CDR1 and CDR2: SGDLS and YYNGEE. Trimming left V 1 base short and J 7 bases short, with 9 bases between. The CDR3 has 13 residues. The chain's CDR3 is CASSVRGGNTIYF. The DNA for the CDR3 is TGTGCCAGCAGCGTAAGGGGCGGCAACACCATATATTTT.

This clone was recorded only once. The J gene is TRBJ2-5, the V gene TRBV7-9; D ambiguous. Germline V gene sequence: CDR1 SEHNR, CDR2 FQNEAQ (reference sequence). Trimming removed 5 bases at V and 5 bases at J, with 9 bases between. CDR3 size: 12 residues. In nucleotides, the CDR3 is TGTGCCAGCAGCGGAGCGAACGAGACCCAGTACTTC. It yields the protein CASSGANETQYF.

The rearrangement links TRBV5-6 to TRBJ1-5; 8 bases align to TRBD1. CDR3 length equals 18 residues. The germline CDR1 and CDR2 sequences are SGHDT and YYEEEE. Trimming at V came to 1 base and at J to 3 bases, leaving 12 bases not matched to a gene. The CDR3 sequence is CASSLTAGGTFDNQPQHF. The CDR3 nucleotides read TGTGCCAGCAGCTTGACGGCAGGGGGCACTTTTGACAATCAGCCCCAGCATTTT.

The chain carries TRBV11-3 and TRBJ2-1, with 12 nucleotides matching TRBD2. There are 16 residues in the CDR3. Trimming at V came to 3 bases and at J to 9 bases, leaving 9 bases not matched to a gene. The germline gives CDR1 SGHNT, CDR2 YENEEA. This chain's CDR3 is CASSFLAGGHPSEQFF. The DNA of the CDR3 is TGTGCCAGCAGCTTCCTAGCGGGAGGGCACCCGAGTGAGCAGTTCTTC.

This clone was recorded once. The rearrangement joins TRBV7-2 to TRBJ2-5; 8 bases are shared with TRBD2. The germline CDR1 and CDR2 sequences are SGHTA and FQGNSA. The CDR3 is 16 residues long. V was clipped by 7 bases and J by 6 bases; unmatched bases: 16. The CDR3 spells CASTPQRGRVMKTQYF. The CDR3 nucleotides are TGTGCCAGCACCCCTCAGCGGGGGCGGGTTATGAAGACCCAGTACTTC.

The chain joins TRBV2 to TRBJ1-5, with D possibly TRBD1 on 6 matching bases. The CDR3 is 14 residues long. Germline V gene data show CDR1 as SNHLY and CDR2 as FYNNEI. Deletions cut 6 bases from V and 6 bases from J, with 15 bases between. As DNA, the CDR3 is TGTGCCAGCAGCTTCAGGACAGCCAGTCAGCCCCAGCATTTT. Its translation: CASSFRTASQPQHF.

The chain couples TRBV21-1 to TRBJ1-2; TRBD1, the table's D call, was not compared with the DNA. TRBV21-1 is tagged as a pseudogene. CDR3 size: 18 residues. The CDR3 coding sequence is TGTGCCAGCAGCAAAGCGCTTTGTCAGGACAAAGTTTTCTATGGCTACACCTTC. Protein: CASSKALCQDKVFYGYTF.

The chain recombines TRBV2 with TRBJ2-3; 11 bases are a match to TRBD2. V trimming: 5 bases; J trimming: 0 bases; junction bases outside the gene matches: 4. The CDR3 runs 16 residues. The germline CDR1 and CDR2 sequences are SNHLY and FYNNEI. DNA of the CDR3: TGTGCCAGCAGTCCGCGGACTAGCGGGAGCACAGATACGCAGTATTTT. It is translated as CASSPRTSGSTDTQYF.

The chain joins TRBV4-3 to TRBJ1-2, with TRBD1 matching 7 bases. Looked up from germline, CDR1 is LGHNA and CDR2 is YSLEER. J lost 0 bases, V lost 6 bases, and 7 bases had no gene match. The CDR3 is 15 residues long. CDR3 nucleotides: TGCGCCAGCAGACCCGACAGGGCCACTAACTATGGCTACACCTTC. Protein sequence: CASRPDRATNYGYTF.

In DNA, the CDR3 is TGTGCCAGCAGCTTGGCTAGCCTGGGATTCCAAGAGACCCAGTACTTC. Its protein is CASSLASLGFQETQYF. This sequence joins TRBV5-8 and TRBJ2-5; D perhaps matches TRBD2 (5 bases). This CDR3 contains 16 residues. Trimming cost V 0 bases and J 1 base, with 13 bases left between them. Per germline, CDR1 SGHTS and CDR2 YDEGEE.

In its sample, this clone was seen once. The J gene is TRBJ1-5, the V gene TRBV7-8; perhaps TRBD1 as D (5 bases). Germline CDR1 and CDR2: SGHVS and FQNEAQ. Trimming took off 5 bases at V and 8 bases at J, with 19 bases between the two ends. The CDR3 sequence is 15 residues long. CDR3 in amino acids: CASSEGRGFGEPQHF. CDR3 bases: TGTGCCAGCAGCGAAGGACGGGGGTTCGGGGAGCCCCAGCATTTT.

The V gene is TRBV30, the J gene TRBJ1-1; tentatively, D is TRBD1 (6 bases). CDR3 length equals 15 residues. Germline-derived CDR1 and CDR2 are GTSNPN and SVGIG (reference sequence). V was shortened by 8 bases and J by 4 bases, with 23 bases between the two germline ends. CDR3 protein: CARDGGGGWSTEAFF. CDR3 sequence (DNA): TGTGCCCGCGATGGGGGAGGGGGATGGAGCACTGAAGCTTTCTTT. Complete variable domain (other parts from reference TRBV30 and TRBJ1-1): SQTIHQWPATLVQPVGSPLSLECTVEGTSNPNLYWYRQAAGRGLQLLFYSVGIGQISSEVPQNLSASRPQDRQFILSSKKLLLSDSGFYLCARDGGGGWSTEAFFGQGTRLTVV.

This chain links TRBV15 with TRBJ2-1; 10 nucleotides match TRBD2. The J segment lost 6 bases and the V segment lost 1 base, leaving 6 bases of the junction unmatched. The CDR3 has 16 residues. CDR1 and CDR2 from the germline V gene are LNHNV and YYDKDF (reference sequence). The CDR3 nucleotides read TGTGCCACCAGCAGAGCTGAGCGGGAGGGTATCAATGAGCAGTTCTTC. As protein: CATSRAEREGINEQFF.

The V call is TRBV28, the J call TRBJ1-5; 12 bases are a match to TRBD1. This CDR3 region has 16 residues. CDR1 is MDHEN, CDR2 SYDVKM, per germline. The V segment lost 5 bases and the J segment 6 bases; nucleotides outside the gene matches: 8. The CDR3 coding sequence is TGTGCCAGCAGTGGAGCGGGACAGGGGGCTGGTCAGCCCCAGCATTTT. Translated, it gives CASSGAGQGAGQPQHF. The whole variable domain, remainder taken from reference TRBV28 and TRBJ1-5, is DVKVTQSSRYLVKRTGEKVFLECVQDMDHENMFWYRQDPGLGLRLIYFSYDVKMKEKGDIPEGYSVSREKKERFSLILESASTNQTSMYLCASSGAGQGAGQPQHFGDGTRLSIL.

CDR3 sequence (DNA): TGTGCCAGCAGATTAACAGGGGCCGATACGCAGTATTTT. This encodes CASRLTGADTQYF. The chain carries TRBV2 and TRBJ2-3; 7 nucleotides align to TRBD1. CDR3 size: 13 residues. V gave up 6 bases and J gave up 6 bases; unmatched junction bases: 6. Germline CDR1 is SNHLY and CDR2 is FYNNEI.

CDR3 protein: CASSFSKWDRREYGYTF. The DNA of the CDR3 is TGTGCCAGCAGTTTCTCGAAATGGGACAGGAGGGAGTATGGCTACACCTTC. The V gene is TRBV28, the J gene TRBJ1-2; 8 bases are a match to TRBD1. CDR1 MDHEN and CDR2 SYDVKM come from the germline V gene. Trimming took 3 bases from V and 5 from J; bases not matched to a gene: 14. The CDR3 loop spans 17 amino acids.

The chain is built from TRBV7-3 and TRBJ2-3; the match to TRBD2 covers 12 bases. The CDR3 spans 15 residues. Germline V gives CDR1 SGHTA, CDR2 FQGTGA. Germline trimming cut 4 bases from V and 4 bases from J; bases unmatched to any gene: 3. The CDR3: CASSSRLAGADTQYF. CDR3 in DNA: TGTGCCAGCAGCTCTAGACTAGCGGGAGCAGATACGCAGTATTTT.

V gene TRBV24-1 combines with J gene TRBJ1-2, with D unclear. V gave up 1 base and J gave up 8 bases, with 13 bases separating them. CDR3 size: 14 residues. In germline, CDR1 is KGHDR, CDR2 SFDVKD. The CDR3 DNA follows: TGTGCCACCAGTGATTTAGGAGGGCCGGGCGGCTACACCTTC. Translating it yields CATSDLGGPGGYTF.

J is TRBJ1-1 and V is TRBV28, with no clear D. The CDR3 has 14 residues. Trimming took 6 bases from V and 2 from J, leaving 13 bases between them. The germline V gene has CDR1 MDHEN and CDR2 SYDVKM. The CDR3 here is CASSFVLANTEAFF. The CDR3 DNA is TGTGCCAGCAGCTTCGTGTTAGCCAACACTGAAGCTTTCTTT.

The V gene is TRBV28, the J gene TRBJ1-1; D call uncertain. The CDR3 is 15 amino acids. V lost 5 bases and J 5 bases, leaving 18 bases between the germline ends. Germline CDR1 MDHEN, CDR2 SYDVKM. In nucleotides, the CDR3 is TGTGCCAGCAGTCCACACACCTCATCGGGGACTGAAGCTTTCTTT. This encodes CASSPHTSSGTEAFF.